This TCR beta chain was profiled in a study of TIL therapy for anti-PD-1-resistant metastatic lung cancer. Study-level background: Patients then received nivolumab; progressors got lymphodepletion, TIL and IL-2. Median patient age was approximately 58, ranging about 38-80 years.

This sample's time point: pre-treatment sample, taken before nivolumab and TIL therapy. Stage 4 NSCLC adults joined between 2017 and 2020. Germline V lookup: CDR1 SGHRS, CDR2 YFSETQ. The CDR3 extends over 13 amino acids. This was the immunoSEQ v3 assay. Each library reached 1.5 million to 2.5 million read pairs, or about 5-6.5 million at deep level. Measured with immunoSEQ multiplex PCR; TCRdb has only the in-frame clones, and not every one. The sample carries 21,000 or so clones, 78% recorded once. The chain links TRBV5-1 to TRBJ2-5, with a tentative D call TRBD2 (6 bases). The better agreement between TRBJ2-7 and the DNA end casts doubt on the J call. Material: blood, obtained at baseline. The TCR originated in a person aged 25 to 80 with non-small cell lung cancer. The CDR3 protein is CASGGTGSYEQYF. The CDR3 bases are TGCGCCAGCGGAGGGACTGGCTCCTACGAGCAGTACTTC.